These 29 T cell receptor beta chains share one sample of origin, sequenced in a study of naive CD8 T cells in extremely preterm neonates. Without labor or membrane rupture, elective cesareans at roughly 37-41 weeks supplied term cord blood. Some clones are missing from TCRdb's copy, which holds only in-frame ones; the method was immunoSEQ multiplex PCR. The sample records under 7,000 clones, under 99% being singletons. Material: naive CD8+ T cells from cord blood. The receptor set was obtained from a newborn in good health.

This chain connects TRBV11-2 to TRBJ1-1; perhaps TRBD1 as D (5 bases). The ends were cut back, 0 bases at V and 7 bases at J, with 15 bases in the middle. Germline-derived CDR1 and CDR2 are SGHAT and FQNNGV. The CDR3 is 15 amino acids. The CDR3 bases are TGTGCCAGCAGCTTAGAATTTGGGGGAGGGGATGAAGCTTTCTTT. Translation: CASSLEFGGGDEAFF.

The chain joins TRBV6-1 to TRBJ2-7, with TRBD1 as a possible D gene (5 bases). The CDR3 contains 12 residues. With 7 bases removed from V and 2 bases from J, the gap between germline ends came to 9 bases. Germline CDR1 and CDR2: MNHNS and SASEGT. The CDR3 spells CASTDITYEQYF. CDR3 sequence (DNA): TGTGCCAGCACGGACATAACCTACGAGCAGTACTTC.

As DNA, the CDR3 is TGTGCCAGCAGCTTAGTTGGACAGGGTTGGTATGAGCAGTTCTTC. Translation: CASSLVGQGWYEQFF. The V call is TRBV7-9, the J call TRBJ2-1; 8 nucleotides match TRBD1. V dropped 1 base and J dropped 8; count of bases not matched to a gene: 7. This CDR3 has 15 amino acids. Per the germline V gene, CDR1 is SEHNR and CDR2 is FQNEAQ (reference sequence).

The chain recombines TRBV4-1 with TRBJ1-2, with 7 nucleotides matching TRBD1. The germline CDR1 and CDR2 sequences are MGHRA and YSYEKL. This CDR3 is built from 15 residues. V was pared by 1 base and J by 2 bases, with 4 bases of the junction left unmatched. Here the CDR3 reads CASSQGAQGNYGYTF. CDR3 sequence (DNA): TGCGCCAGCAGCCAAGGGGCACAGGGGAACTATGGCTACACCTTC.

This rearrangement joins TRBV4-1 to TRBJ2-7, with D possibly being TRBD2 (5 bases). This CDR3 has 17 amino acids. Trimming pared 3 bases from V and 2 bases from J, leaving 20 bases between. Germline CDR1 is MGHRA and CDR2 is YSYEKL. The CDR3 reads CASSQGPPSGRAYEQYF. DNA of the CDR3: TGCGCCAGCAGCCAGGGCCCCCCCAGCGGAAGGGCCTACGAGCAGTACTTC.

The V call is TRBV4-2, the J call TRBJ2-5, with 7 bases matching TRBD2. In germline, CDR1 is LGHNA, CDR2 YNFKEQ. This CDR3 has 17 amino acids. The trim removed 0 bases at V and 3 bases at J, leaving 10 bases unmatched. CDR3: CASSQEGRTRGEETQYF. The DNA for the CDR3 is TGTGCCAGCAGCCAAGAAGGTCGGACTAGAGGGGAAGAGACCCAGTACTTC.

The V gene is TRBV14, the J gene TRBJ2-6; no definite D call. Germline CDR1 reads SGHDN; CDR2 reads FVKESK. The CDR3 runs to 15 residues. The V and J ends lost 4 bases and 0 bases respectively, with 7 bases between them. CDR3 region: CASSPESSGANVLTF. In DNA, the CDR3 is TGTGCCAGCAGCCCCGAGAGCTCTGGGGCCAACGTCCTGACTTTC.

The rearrangement uses TRBV28 and TRBJ1-6; maybe TRBD1 (5 bases). The germline gives CDR1 MDHEN, CDR2 SYDVKM. The germline V and J ends were trimmed by 7 bases and 2 bases, with 15 bases remaining between them. The CDR3 sequence is 16 residues long. The CDR3 region has the DNA TGTGCCAGCACGGCCGAGGGGAGGACCTATAATTCACCCCTCCACTTT. It specifies CASTAEGRTYNSPLHF.

This chain joins TRBV10-1 and TRBJ2-3, with 12 bases identical to TRBD2. J lost 0 bases, V lost 0 bases, and 4 bases had no gene match. This CDR3 comprises 18 residues. Germline values: CDR1 WNHNN, CDR2 SYGVQD (reference sequence). The CDR3 reads CASSESRTSGASTDTQYF. As DNA, the CDR3 is TGCGCCAGCAGTGAGTCCCGGACTAGCGGGGCTAGCACAGATACGCAGTATTTT.

The V gene is TRBV7-9, the J gene TRBJ1-5; 9 nucleotides align to TRBD1. CDR1 and CDR2 from the germline V gene are SEHNR and FQNEAQ (reference sequence). Trimming at V came to 1 base and at J to 3 bases, leaving 4 bases not matched to a gene. The CDR3 runs to 16 residues. CDR3 bases: TGTGCCAGCAGCTTAGAAGGGACAGGGTACAATCAGCCCCAGCATTTT. Translated, it gives CASSLEGTGYNQPQHF.

The rearrangement uses TRBV9 and TRBJ2-5, with 10 bases that match TRBD2. The DNA matches TRBJ2-7 better at its end, which makes the J call doubtful. This CDR3 region has 14 residues. Per the germline V gene, CDR1 is SGDLS and CDR2 is YYNGEE. CDR3 protein: CASSVGTSGYEQYF. The CDR3 coding sequence is TGTGCCAGCAGCGTAGGGACTAGCGGCTACGAGCAGTACTTC.

The V and J genes are TRBV2 and TRBJ2-5; a possible D gene is TRBD1 (5 bases). There are 14 residues in the CDR3. In germline, CDR1 is SNHLY, CDR2 FYNNEI. Trimming stripped 3 bases from V and 2 bases from J, with 10 bases between. The CDR3 DNA reads TGTGCCAGCAGTGACTCGGCAGGGCAAGAGACCCAGTACTTC. Translating gives CASSDSAGQETQYF.

This sequence joins TRBV4-2 and TRBJ2-2; tentative D call: TRBD2 (5 bases). V lost 4 bases to trimming and J lost 0 bases, with 18 bases between them. Germline lookup yields CDR1 LGHNA and CDR2 YNFKEQ. CDR3 length: 18 amino acids. The CDR3 bases are TGTGCCAGCAGCCCACTGATATGGGAGAGCACGAACACCGGGGAGCTGTTTTTT. It translates to CASSPLIWESTNTGELFF.

This clone was seen a single time. This chain uses TRBV2 with TRBJ2-1; no clear D. The CDR3 covers 15 residues. Germline V gene sequence: CDR1 SNHLY, CDR2 FYNNEI. Trimming removed 1 base at V and 5 bases at J, with 12 bases between. The CDR3 loop reads CASSEGSRLNNEQFF. The CDR3, as DNA: TGTGCCAGCAGTGAAGGGAGCAGATTAAACAATGAGCAGTTCTTC.

The count of this clone is one. The V and J genes are TRBV9 and TRBJ2-3; weak D call: TRBD2 (6 bases). The CDR3 runs to 16 residues. Germline CDR1 reads SGDLS; CDR2 reads YYNGEE. The ends were cut back, 0 bases at V and 2 bases at J, with 13 bases in the middle. The CDR3 spells CASSVAGGAITDTQYF. In DNA, the CDR3 is TGTGCCAGCAGCGTAGCGGGCGGGGCGATCACAGATACGCAGTATTTT.

The CDR3 spells CASSWTGGSYNEQFF. The CDR3 coding sequence is TGTGCCAGCAGCTGGACAGGGGGCTCCTACAATGAGCAGTTCTTC. The chain joins TRBV7-2 to TRBJ2-1; 10 nucleotides match TRBD1. CDR3 size: 15 residues. Per the germline V gene, CDR1 is SGHTA and CDR2 is FQGNSA. With V trimmed by 4 bases and J by 0 bases, 0 bases remained unmatched.

V gene TRBV9 combines with J gene TRBJ2-1; the match to TRBD2 covers 9 bases. CDR3 length: 15 residues. CDR1 is SGDLS and CDR2 is YYNGEE in the germline V gene. Losses at the gene ends were 5 bases for V and 3 bases for J; bases not matched to a gene: 6. The CDR3 reads CASSNSGRNYNEQFF. CDR3 sequence (DNA): TGTGCCAGCAGTAACAGCGGGAGGAACTACAATGAGCAGTTCTTC.

V gene TRBV2 combines with J gene TRBJ2-7; D possibly corresponds to TRBD1 (6 bases). CDR3 length equals 16 residues. Trimming removed 3 bases at V and 0 bases at J, with 15 bases between. The germline V gene has CDR1 SNHLY and CDR2 FYNNEI. The CDR3 loop reads CASSEVDRSSSYEQYF. The CDR3, as DNA: TGTGCCAGCAGTGAGGTGGACAGATCCAGCTCCTACGAGCAGTACTTC.

The CDR3 bases are TGTGCCAGCAGTAAGGGGGCGTCCTATGGCTACACCTTC. Translated: CASSKGASYGYTF. The chain has TRBV28 and TRBJ1-2, with TRBD1 matching over 7 bases. The J segment lost 4 bases and the V segment lost 5 bases, leaving 4 bases of the junction unmatched. This CDR3 contains 13 residues. The germline gives CDR1 MDHEN, CDR2 SYDVKM.

This chain connects TRBV7-9 to TRBJ2-7, with 8 bases fitting TRBD1. Germline-derived CDR1 and CDR2 are SEHNR and FQNEAQ (reference sequence). J was trimmed by 2 bases and V by 3 bases; bases with no gene match: 3. The CDR3 is made up of 14 amino acids. CDR3 DNA: TGTGCCAGCAGCTTTCCGGACAGGGCCTACGAGCAGTACTTC. It encodes CASSFPDRAYEQYF.

The chain employs TRBV4-2 and TRBJ2-7; 11 bases agree with TRBD1. The ends lost 4 bases at V and 4 bases at J; junction bases unmatched: 9. The germline gives CDR1 LGHNA, CDR2 YNFKEQ. The CDR3 loop spans 16 amino acids. The chain's CDR3 is CASSPGPGQGAYEQYF. As DNA, the CDR3 is TGTGCCAGCAGCCCTGGGCCTGGACAGGGGGCTTACGAGCAGTACTTC.

This sequence joins TRBV7-2 and TRBJ2-7, with unresolved D. Germline CDR1 and CDR2: SGHTA and FQGNSA. This CDR3 spans 12 amino acids. V lost 3 bases and J lost 5, with 8 bases in between. CDR3 bases: TGTGCCAGCAGCTTCGCCACGGACGAGCAGTACTTC. It is translated as CASSFATDEQYF. The full variable domain, in which reference TRBV7-2 and TRBJ2-7 provide the parts outside the CDR3, is GAGVSQSPSNKVTEKGKDVELRCDPISGHTALYWYRQSLGQGLEFLIYFQGNSAPDKSGLPSDRFSAERTGGSVSTLTIQRTQQEDSAVYLCASSFATDEQYFGPGTRLTVT.

The chain carries TRBV5-6 and TRBJ2-2; maybe TRBD2 (6 bases). Germline CDR1 and CDR2: SGHDT and YYEEEE. This CDR3 is 13 amino acids long. Trimming took off 4 bases at V and 5 bases at J, with 9 bases between the two ends. CDR3 loop: CASSDGTTGELFF. The CDR3 region has the DNA TGTGCCAGCAGCGACGGGACTACCGGGGAGCTGTTTTTT.

The table lists this clone with a count of one. The rearrangement joins TRBV28 to TRBJ1-5; no definite D call. Germline-derived CDR1 and CDR2 are MDHEN and SYDVKM. This CDR3 region has 15 residues. Deletions cut 2 bases from V and 2 bases from J, with 10 bases between. CDR3 in amino acids: CASSLRERGNQPQHF. CDR3 DNA sequence: TGTGCCAGCAGTTTAAGGGAGAGGGGCAATCAGCCCCAGCATTTT.

The J gene is TRBJ2-3, the V gene TRBV27; a weak D match, TRBD1 (5 bases). Trimming removed 2 bases at V and 5 bases at J, with 14 bases between. The CDR3 has 15 residues. CDR1 is MNHEY, CDR2 SMNVEV, per germline (reference sequence). The CDR3: CASSLKVGVGDTQYF. The CDR3 DNA is TGTGCCAGCAGTTTAAAAGTAGGGGTAGGAGATACGCAGTATTTT.

The chain has TRBV5-1 and TRBJ2-1; 12 nucleotides agree with TRBD2. The V gene's germline CDR1 is SGHRS and CDR2 YFSETQ. The CDR3 totals 20 residues. V shed 4 bases and J 2 bases; nucleotides not matched to a gene: 16. The chain's CDR3 is CASSPEGAKLAGGTYNEQFF. The DNA for the CDR3 is TGCGCCAGCAGCCCTGAAGGGGCTAAACTAGCGGGAGGAACCTACAATGAGCAGTTCTTC. The full variable domain, with the rest looked up from reference TRBV5-1 and TRBJ2-1, is KAGVTQTPRYLIKTRGQQVTLSCSPISGHRSVSWYQQTPGQGLQFLFEYFSETQRNKGNFPGRFSGRQFSNSRSEMNVSTLELGDSALYLCASSPEGAKLAGGTYNEQFFGPGTRLTVL.

The V and J genes are TRBV7-2 and TRBJ2-7, with 12 nucleotides matching TRBD2. The CDR3 is 16 residues long. From germline, CDR1 is SGHTA and CDR2 FQGNSA. J gave up 5 bases and V 0 bases, and 5 bases lay outside the gene matches. The CDR3: CASSLAPTSGGNEQYF. In DNA form, the CDR3 reads TGTGCCAGCAGCTTAGCGCCGACTAGCGGGGGTAACGAGCAGTACTTC.

The chain employs TRBV27 and TRBJ2-3; 8 positions agree with TRBD2. CDR1 is MNHEY and CDR2 is SMNVEV in the germline V gene (reference sequence). After removal of 4 bases from V and 1 base from J, the junction contained 7 bases not matched to a gene. The CDR3 length is 16 residues. The CDR3, as DNA: TGTGCCAGCAGTTCCTCAACTAGCGGAGGCACAGATACGCAGTATTTT. Residues: CASSSSTSGGTDTQYF.

The V gene is TRBV5-6, the J gene TRBJ1-2; 10 nucleotides agree with TRBD1. CDR1 is SGHDT, CDR2 YYEEEE, per germline. With V trimmed by 4 bases and J by 5 bases, 5 bases remained unmatched. The length of the CDR3 is 14 residues. CDR3 in DNA: TGTGCCAGCAGCCCGGGGACAGGGGCGTATGGCTACACCTTC. Translation gives CASSPGTGAYGYTF.